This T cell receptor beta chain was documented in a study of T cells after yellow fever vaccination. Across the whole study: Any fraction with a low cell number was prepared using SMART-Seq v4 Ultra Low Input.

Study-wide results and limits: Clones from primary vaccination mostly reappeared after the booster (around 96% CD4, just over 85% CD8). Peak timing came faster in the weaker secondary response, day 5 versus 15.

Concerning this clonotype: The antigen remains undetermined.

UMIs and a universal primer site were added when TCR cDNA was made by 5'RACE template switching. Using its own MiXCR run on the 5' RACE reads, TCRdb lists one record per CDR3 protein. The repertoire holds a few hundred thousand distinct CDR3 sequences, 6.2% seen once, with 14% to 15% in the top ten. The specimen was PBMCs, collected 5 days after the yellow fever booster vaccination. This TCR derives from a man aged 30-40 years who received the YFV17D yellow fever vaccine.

CDR3 nucleotide sequence: TGTGCCAGCAGTGACACGGACAGGGTGAACACCGGGGAGCTGTTTTTT. Its translation: CASSDTDRVNTGELFF. J is TRBJ2-2 and V is TRBV6-4, with TRBD1 matching 8 bases. V lost 2 bases to trimming and J lost 1 base; unmatched junction nucleotides: 3. Germline V lookup: CDR1 MRHNA, CDR2 SNTAGT. CDR3 length: 16 residues.